Listed below are T cell receptor beta chains from one sample, sequenced in a study of Ad26.COV2.S vaccination and SARS-CoV-2 variants. Using immunoSEQ multiplex PCR, the repertoire was profiled, and TCRdb retains in-frame clones only, with some absent. The top ten clones hold under 2% of a sample with about 400,000 clones, around nine tenths of them seen once. The source was peripheral blood, collected in a trial of Ad26.COV2.S vaccine versus placebo. The receptors stem from a person between 18 and 65 years old who received the Ad26.COV2.S COVID-19 vaccine or a placebo. CDR3s include the opening cysteine and the closing phenylalanine or tryptophan. Each record gives: J gene, V gene, clone size, CDR3 length, D gene, CDR3 protein, CDR3 DNA. D genes are given only for firm matches. Clone size is stated in some rows and not others, as once, few, many or a class when expanded.

TRBJ2-1 TRBV3-1/TRBV3-2 . 15 TRBD2 CASSFSAGEIDEQFF TGTGCCAGCAGCTTTTCAGCGGGAGAAATCGATGAGCAGTTCTTC
TRBJ1-6 TRBV7-8 . 15 TRBD1 CASSPGTERGSPLHF TGTGCCAGCAGCCCAGGGACAGAGAGAGGTTCACCCCTCCACTTT
TRBJ2-5 TRBV3-1/TRBV3-2 . 14 . CASSQSADQETQYF TGTGCCAGCAGCCAATCGGCGGACCAAGAGACCCAGTACTTC
TRBJ1-6 TRBV4-3 . 14 TRBD1 CASSQQQGSSPLHF TGCGCCAGCAGCCAACAACAGGGGAGTTCACCCCTCCACTTT
TRBJ2-1 TRBV9 . 13 . CASSVEKYNEQFF TGTGCCAGCAGCGTAGAAAAGTACAATGAGCAGTTCTTC
TRBJ2-3 TRBV11-3 . 10 . CASSLGRRSF TGTGCCAGCAGCTTAGGTCGCAGGTCTTTT
TRBJ2-6 TRBV2 . 18 TRBD2 CASSPLTSGRDGANVLTF TGTGCCAGCAGTCCCCTGACTAGCGGGAGGGATGGGGCCAACGTCCTGACTTTC
TRBJ2-7 TRBV28 . 15 . CASSIPGHQGFEQYF TGTGCCAGCAGTATCCCGGGACACCAAGGATTCGAGCAGTACTTC
TRBJ1-4 TRBV30 . 15 . CAWRGRGSANEKLFF TGTGCCTGGAGAGGCAGGGGATCAGCTAATGAAAAACTGTTTTTT
TRBJ2-7 TRBV30 . 12 . CASYREGYEQYF TGTGCCAGCTACAGGGAAGGCTACGAGCAGTACTTC
TRBJ2-2 TRBV19 . 14 . CASRVSRGTGELFF TGTGCCAGTAGGGTCTCCAGGGGAACCGGGGAGCTGTTTTTT
TRBJ2-1 TRBV5-6 . 17 . CASSSSSRALSYNEQFF TGTGCCAGCAGCTCATCCAGCCGGGCCCTATCCTACAATGAGCAGTTCTTC
TRBJ2-6 TRBV5-1 . 15 . CASSLVSSGANVLTF TGCGCCAGCAGCTTGGTAAGCTCTGGGGCCAACGTCCTGACTTTC
TRBJ2-3 TRBV24-1 . 16 TRBD1 CATSDFGTGETDTQYF TGTGCCACCAGTGATTTTGGGACAGGGGAAACAGATACGCAGTATTTT
TRBJ2-2 TRBV7-9 once 15 TRBD2 CASRSLADYTGELFF TGTGCCAGCAGATCGCTAGCGGACTACACCGGGGAGCTGTTTTTT
TRBJ1-1 TRBV6-1 . 14 . CASSELGMNTEAFF TGTGCCAGCAGTGAATTAGGGATGAACACTGAAGCTTTCTTT
TRBJ2-5 TRBV7-2 . 12 . CASSYTQETQYF TGTGCCAGCAGCTACACTCAAGAGACCCAGTACTTC
TRBJ1-1 TRBV5-1 . 13 . CASSRDGNTEAFF TGCGCCAGCAGCCGGGACGGGAACACTGAAGCTTTCTTT
TRBJ1-4 TRBV28 . 13 . CASSLRVREKLFF TGTGCCAGCAGTTTGCGGGTGCGCGAAAAACTGTTTTTT
TRBJ2-5 TRBV7-6 . 12 . CASSQWVETQYF TGTGCCAGCAGCCAGTGGGTAGAGACCCAGTACTTC
TRBJ1-4 TRBV30 . 16 TRBD1 CAWKGGRGTANEKLFF TGTGCCTGGAAAGGGGGAAGGGGGACAGCTAATGAAAAACTGTTTTTT